The 9 T cell receptor beta chains listed next were all sequenced from one sample in a study of graft-versus-host responses after intestinal transplantation listed by TCRdb under 2021. Their antigens remain unidentified. The library relied on the immunoSEQ multiplex PCR assay. TCRdb mirrors the immuneACCESS table, restricted to in-frame sequences. Some clones are absent from its copies; in checked studies, under half trace to an unresolved V gene, and the reason for the others is unknown. The sample records 27,000 or so clones, over 80% of which are singletons. The ten top clones hold 0.7% of the sample. According to the study, the label for this sample's time point signals: cells obtained before transplantation from donor or recipient. Sequenced here: unstimulated CD4+ T cells sorted from spleen or lymph node cells, sampled before intestinal transplant. All receptors come from a human donor who received an intestinal transplant.

V usage is TRBV5-1 and J usage is TRBJ2-7; 7 bases align to TRBD1. In germline, CDR1 is SGHRS, CDR2 YFSETQ. The CDR3 runs to 14 residues. Trimming took 3 bases from V and 5 from J; bases not matched to a gene: 8. The CDR3 DNA follows: TGCGCCAGCAGCTGGACGGGGCAGGGGGACGAGCAGTACTTC. This sequence encodes CASSWTGQGDEQYF.

This chain uses TRBV10-2 with TRBJ1-5; possibly TRBD1 for D (5 bases). Germline V CDR1 and CDR2: WSHSY, SAAADI. The CDR3 has 14 amino acids. V lost 0 bases and J 2 bases, leaving 5 bases between the germline ends. The CDR3: CASSESGGNQPQHF. The CDR3 nucleotides are TGCGCCAGCAGTGAGTCAGGGGGCAATCAGCCCCAGCATTTT.

This chain links TRBV28 with TRBJ2-7; possible D gene TRBD1, 6 bases. CDR3 length: 14 residues. V was trimmed by 3 bases and J by 3 bases, leaving 12 bases between them. CDR1 and CDR2 from the germline V gene are MDHEN and SYDVKM. In DNA, the CDR3 is TGTGCCAGCAGTTTCAACAGGGATCGCTACGAGCAGTACTTC. As protein: CASSFNRDRYEQYF.

The chain combines TRBV30 with TRBJ1-3, with D possibly TRBD1 on 5 matching bases. The V end lost 0 bases, the J end lost 0 bases, and 12 bases lay between the germline ends. The germline gives CDR1 GTSNPN, CDR2 SVGIG (reference sequence). CDR3 length: 16 amino acids. The CDR3 here is CAWSVRRGVSGNTIYF. The CDR3, as DNA: TGTGCCTGGAGTGTACGACGGGGCGTCTCTGGAAACACCATATATTTT.

This clone was picked up a small number of times. J is TRBJ1-6 and V is TRBV6-4; possible D gene TRBD1, 6 bases. V gave up 1 base and J gave up 6 bases, with 7 bases separating them. CDR1 and CDR2 (germline): MRHNA, SNTAGT. The CDR3 extends over 14 amino acids. The CDR3 is CASSDWTVNSPLHF. Written as DNA, the CDR3 is TGTGCCAGCAGTGACTGGACAGTTAATTCACCCCTCCACTTT.

The chain joins TRBV11-1 to TRBJ2-7, with TRBD1 matching over 8 bases. The V segment lost 5 bases and the J segment 5 bases; nucleotides outside the gene matches: 8. Germline CDR1 reads SGHAT; CDR2 reads FQDESV (reference sequence). CDR3 length: 14 amino acids. CDR3 coding DNA: TGTGCCAGCAGCCAGGGACAGGTCGGGAACGAGCAGTACTTC. This translates into CASSQGQVGNEQYF.

V gene TRBV7-9 combines with J gene TRBJ2-2; tentative D call: TRBD1 (6 bases). This CDR3 spans 14 amino acids. The V gene's germline CDR1 is SEHNR and CDR2 FQNEAQ (reference sequence). V was cut by 2 bases and J by 4 bases, with 8 bases left in between. The CDR3 nucleotides read TGTGCCAGCAGCTTAAGGGGGACCACCGGGGAGCTGTTTTTT. Translation gives CASSLRGTTGELFF.

Comment on this clone: In the same sample, other DNA sequences code for this CDR3. This sequence joins TRBV11-2 and TRBJ1-6, with a possible D match to TRBD1 (5 bases). The germline V gene encodes CDR1 SGHAT and CDR2 FQNNGV. The V and J ends lost 3 bases and 10 bases respectively, with 19 bases between them. This CDR3 contains 16 residues. CDR3 protein: CASSLGKGRINSPLHF. As DNA, the CDR3 is TGTGCCAGCAGCTTGGGAAAGGGGAGGATTAACTCACCCCTCCACTTT.

The chain uses TRBV29-1 and TRBJ2-7; TRBD1 aligns across 9 bases. Germline CDR1 reads SQVTM; CDR2 reads ANQGSEA. Unmatched junction bases numbered 7, after V lost 7 bases and J lost 6 bases. The CDR3 sequence is 12 residues long. CDR3 in amino acids: CSGRTGAFEQYF. The CDR3 bases are TGCAGCGGTCGGACAGGGGCATTCGAGCAGTACTTC.